These 7 T cell receptor beta chains came from one sample sequenced in a study of blood T cell repertoires in COVID-19. The method was immunoSEQ multiplex PCR; TCRdb's version includes in-frame clones alone and lacks a portion of them. The sample holds around 200,000 clones, about 83% seen once. The sequencing input was peripheral blood. These receptors came from a woman in her thirties or forties with active or convalescent COVID-19.

The V call is TRBV7-6, the J call TRBJ2-1, with TRBD2 as a possible D gene (5 bases). Germline-derived CDR1 and CDR2 are SGHVS and FNYEAQ. This CDR3 comprises 16 residues. Trimming pared 5 bases from V and 1 base from J, leaving 15 bases between. CDR3 protein: CASSRPTPGSYNEQFF. DNA for the CDR3: TGTGCCAGCAGCCGACCCACTCCGGGGTCCTACAATGAGCAGTTCTTC.

The table lists this clone with a count of one. The V gene is TRBV24-1, the J gene TRBJ2-7, with 12 bases identical to TRBD1. From germline, CDR1 is KGHDR and CDR2 SFDVKD. The CDR3 has 15 residues. Unmatched junction bases numbered 1, after V lost 0 bases and J lost 5 bases. Written as DNA, the CDR3 is TGTGCCACCAGTGATTTGGGGACAGGGGGCGACGAGCAGTACTTC. It translates to CATSDLGTGGDEQYF.

The V and J genes are TRBV2 and TRBJ1-2; 9 positions match TRBD1. Trimming at V came to 6 bases and at J to 8 bases, leaving 10 bases not matched to a gene. The CDR3 is made up of 14 amino acids. From germline, CDR1 is SNHLY and CDR2 FYNNEI. The CDR3 reads CASSGDRGKGGYTF. The CDR3 bases are TGTGCCAGCAGCGGCGACAGGGGGAAAGGAGGCTACACCTTC.

This chain connects TRBV3-1 (or the pseudogene TRBV3-2) to TRBJ2-7; D is possibly TRBD1 (5 bases). V shed 3 bases and J shed 5 bases, with 23 bases lying between them. The CDR3 runs 17 residues. The V gene's germline CDR1 is LGHDT and CDR2 YNNKEL (reference sequence). The CDR3 DNA sequence: TGTGCCAGCAGCCAGGGTAGGCCCGGAAGGGGTAGCCACGAGCAGTACTTC. It encodes CASSQGRPGRGSHEQYF.

The rearrangement uses TRBV2 and TRBJ2-3, with TRBD2 matching over 9 bases. In germline, CDR1 is SNHLY, CDR2 FYNNEI. This CDR3 has 14 residues. Losses at the gene ends were 11 bases for V and 1 base for J; bases not matched to a gene: 7. In nucleotides, the CDR3 is TGTGCCCTGGCGGAGCGGGAGGGCACAGATACGCAGTATTTT. Its translation is CALAEREGTDTQYF.

The chain uses TRBV7-9 and TRBJ1-2, with a possible D match to TRBD1 (5 bases). CDR1 and CDR2 from the germline V gene are SEHNR and FQNEAQ (reference sequence). There are 16 residues in the CDR3. V gave up 2 bases and J gave up 8 bases, with 21 bases separating them. The chain's CDR3 is CASSLLGPQGTGGYTF. In DNA, the CDR3 is TGTGCCAGCAGCTTATTGGGGCCTCAGGGAACCGGGGGCTACACCTTC.

The chain joins TRBV6-1 to TRBJ2-7, with D perhaps TRBD2 (5 bases). CDR3 size: 15 residues. Germline loops: CDR1 MNHNS, CDR2 SASEGT. The germline V and J ends were trimmed by 0 bases and 5 bases, with 14 bases remaining between them. The CDR3: CASSEAPVRADEQYF. The CDR3 DNA sequence: TGTGCCAGCAGTGAAGCACCGGTCAGAGCGGACGAGCAGTACTTC.